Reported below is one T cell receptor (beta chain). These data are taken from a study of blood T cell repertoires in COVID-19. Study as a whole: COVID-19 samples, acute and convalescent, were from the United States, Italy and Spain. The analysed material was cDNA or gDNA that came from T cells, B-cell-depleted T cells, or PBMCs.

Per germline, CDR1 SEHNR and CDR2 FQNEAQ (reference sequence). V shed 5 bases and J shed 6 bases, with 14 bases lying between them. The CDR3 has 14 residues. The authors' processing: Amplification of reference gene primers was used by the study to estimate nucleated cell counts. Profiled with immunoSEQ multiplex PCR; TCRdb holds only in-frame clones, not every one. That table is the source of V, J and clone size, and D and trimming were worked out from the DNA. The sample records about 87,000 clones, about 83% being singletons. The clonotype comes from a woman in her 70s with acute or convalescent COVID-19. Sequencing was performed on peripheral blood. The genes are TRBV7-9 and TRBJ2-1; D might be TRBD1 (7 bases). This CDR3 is CASSPNRGGNEQFF. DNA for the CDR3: TGTGCCAGCAGCCCCAACAGGGGAGGCAATGAGCAGTTCTTC.